This passage covers 30 T cell receptor beta chains from one sample sequenced in a study of CD8 T cells in ankylosing spondylitis. TCRdb called the 5' RACE reads again in MiXCR, with one record for every CDR3 protein. Of just over 350,000 distinct CDR3 sequences listed, roughly 20% are singletons. Sequencing was done on a sample of blood, either unsorted or a sorted T cell fraction (not recorded which). The receptors were gathered from a male donor with ankylosing spondylitis or in good health (not recorded which).

Here the CDR3 reads CATSTARGDETQYF. CDR3 sequence (DNA): TGTGCCACCAGCACAGCCAGGGGAGATGAGACCCAGTACTTC. J is TRBJ2-5 and V is TRBV15, with D perhaps matching TRBD1 (6 bases). Trimming stripped 4 bases from V and 5 bases from J, with 14 bases between. Germline V gene data show CDR1 as LNHNV and CDR2 as YYDKDF (reference sequence). The CDR3 runs 14 residues.

This chain links TRBV2 with TRBJ2-3; D not resolved. V lost 1 base and J 3 bases, leaving 11 bases between the germline ends. The CDR3 length is 15 residues. In germline, CDR1 is SNHLY, CDR2 FYNNEI. The CDR3 DNA reads TGTGCCAGCAGTGAAGGAGGCCGGTGGACAGATACGCAGTATTTT. Translating it yields CASSEGGRWTDTQYF.

This clonotype has only a few counts. The V call is TRBV29-1, the J call TRBJ1-4; no firm D call. This CDR3 is 11 amino acids long. Germline loops: CDR1 SQVTM, CDR2 ANQGSEA. CDR3 nucleotide sequence: TGCTCGGCGACAACTAATGAAAAACTGTTTTTT. It specifies CSATTNEKLFF. Full variable domain (rest looked up from reference TRBV29-1 and TRBJ1-4): SAVISQKPSRDICQRGTSLTIQCQVDSQVTMMFWYRQQPGQSLTLIATANQGSEATYESGFVIDKFPISRPNLTFSTLTVSNMSPEDSSIYLCSATTNEKLFFGSGTQLSVL.

The table lists this clonotype with a few counts. The chain has TRBV28 and TRBJ2-6; no reliable D call. The CDR3 covers 16 residues. The germline V and J ends were trimmed by 4 bases and 0 bases, with 10 bases remaining between them. Germline CDR1 MDHEN, CDR2 SYDVKM. The CDR3 region is CASSSGVLSGANVLTF. In DNA form, the CDR3 reads TGTGCCAGCAGTTCTGGAGTGCTCTCTGGGGCCAACGTCCTGACTTTC.

V gene TRBV29-1 combines with J gene TRBJ2-6, with a weak D call TRBD2 (6 bases). The V and J ends lost 7 bases and 0 bases respectively, with 13 bases between them. In germline, CDR1 is SQVTM, CDR2 ANQGSEA. The CDR3 covers 15 residues. This CDR3 reads CSAREFSSGANVLTF. The CDR3 DNA follows: TGCAGCGCTCGGGAGTTCTCCTCTGGGGCCAACGTCCTGACTTTC.

This clonotype was recorded a few times. The chain uses TRBV4-1 and TRBJ2-7; no definite D call. The V and J ends lost 4 bases and 5 bases respectively, with 9 bases between them. The CDR3 covers 12 residues. CDR1 is MGHRA, CDR2 YSYEKL, per germline. Written as DNA, the CDR3 is TGCGCCAGCAGCCCTTCGGGCCACGAGCAGTACTTC. The encoded protein is CASSPSGHEQYF.

The rearrangement joins TRBV2 to TRBJ2-1; 9 bases fit TRBD2. The germline V gene has CDR1 SNHLY and CDR2 FYNNEI. The V and J ends lost 11 bases and 5 bases, in that order; junction bases with no gene match: 7. CDR3 size: 13 residues. The DNA for the CDR3 is TGTGCCGTAGAGGGACTAGCTGACAATGAGCAGTTCTTC. Its translation is CAVEGLADNEQFF.

CDR3 residues: CASSLESGTGGSYNEQFF. The CDR3 bases are TGTGCCAGCAGCTTAGAGAGCGGGACAGGAGGCTCCTACAATGAGCAGTTCTTC. J is TRBJ2-1 and V is TRBV11-1; D might be TRBD1 (8 bases). Germline assignment: CDR1 SGHAT and CDR2 FQDESV (reference sequence). The CDR3 sequence is 18 residues long. V lost 1 base, J lost 0 bases, and 16 bases lay in between.

This clonotype was seen more than once but under ten times. The chain joins TRBV12-3 or TRBV12-4 to TRBJ2-7, with TRBD1 identical over 9 bases. The length of the CDR3 is 16 residues. V dropped 6 bases and J dropped 7; count of bases not matched to a gene: 16. For the CDR3, the DNA is TGTGCCAGCAGCCTCCCCTCCGGGACAGGGATAGGGGAGCAGTACTTC. Protein sequence: CASSLPSGTGIGEQYF.

V and J are TRBV27 and TRBJ2-6; D tentatively reads TRBD1 or TRBD2 (5 bases each). In germline, CDR1 is MNHEY, CDR2 SMNVEV (reference sequence). CDR3 size: 15 residues. V lost 3 bases and J 4 bases, leaving 10 bases between the germline ends. In DNA form, the CDR3 reads TGTGCCAGCAGTTTTGGGGGTGCAGGGGCCAACGTCCTGACTTTC. Translated, it gives CASSFGGAGANVLTF.

This clonotype was counted only a few times. The rearrangement links TRBV6-1 to TRBJ2-1; D not certain. CDR1 MNHNS and CDR2 SASEGT come from the germline V gene. The V gene lost 3 bases and the J gene lost 2 bases, with 11 bases spanning the gap. This CDR3 spans 15 amino acids. The CDR3 sequence: CASSETEWAYNEQFF. The CDR3 DNA reads TGTGCCAGCAGTGAGACGGAATGGGCCTACAATGAGCAGTTCTTC.

This clonotype was observed a handful of times. This chain connects TRBV28 to TRBJ2-7, with a tentative D call TRBD1 (5 bases). There are 13 residues in the CDR3. Germline CDR1 MDHEN, CDR2 SYDVKM. V lost 6 bases, J lost 5 bases, and 14 bases lay in between. The CDR3 bases are TGTGCCAGCAGCCAGACAGTGTTCGACGAGCAGTACTTC. This sequence encodes CASSQTVFDEQYF.

A few counts support this clonotype. The chain carries TRBV7-9 and TRBJ2-7; 7 bases match TRBD2. V lost 0 bases, J lost 7 bases, and 9 bases stayed unmatched. The CDR3 extends over 15 amino acids. The V gene's germline CDR1 is SEHNR and CDR2 FQNEAQ (reference sequence). CDR3 in amino acids: CASSLASGDLQEQYF. CDR3 in DNA: TGTGCCAGCAGCTTAGCGAGCGGGGATTTACAAGAGCAGTACTTC. Using reference TRBV7-9 and TRBJ2-7 for the parts outside the CDR3, the full variable domain is DTGVSQNPRHKITKRGQNVTFRCDPISEHNRLYWYRQTLGQGPEFLTYFQNEAQLEKSRLLSDRFSAERPKGSFSTLEIQRTEQGDSAMYLCASSLASGDLQEQYFGPGTRLTVT.

The rearrangement links TRBV28 to TRBJ2-3, with 11 bases matching TRBD2. V lost 3 bases, J lost 1 base, and 3 bases stayed unmatched. Germline V lookup: CDR1 MDHEN, CDR2 SYDVKM. This CDR3 is built from 16 residues. Here the CDR3 reads CASSLLAGGGTDTQYF. CDR3 coding DNA: TGTGCCAGCAGTTTGCTAGCGGGGGGAGGCACAGATACGCAGTATTTT. Full variable domain (missing parts from reference TRBV28 and TRBJ2-3): DVKVTQSSRYLVKRTGEKVFLECVQDMDHENMFWYRQDPGLGLRLIYFSYDVKMKEKGDIPEGYSVSREKKERFSLILESASTNQTSMYLCASSLLAGGGTDTQYFGPGTRLTVL.

This clonotype was seen more than once but under ten times. The genes are TRBV24-1 and TRBJ2-1; D may correspond to TRBD1 or TRBD2 (5 bases each). Trimming removed 4 bases at V and 5 bases at J, with 14 bases between. This CDR3 comprises 15 residues. CDR1 is KGHDR, CDR2 SFDVKD, per germline. CDR3 nucleotide sequence: TGTGCCACCAGTGAAAACAACCGGGACGACAATGAGCAGTTCTTC. Translation gives CATSENNRDDNEQFF.

Comment on this clonotype: A junction end diverges from the germline sequence, so it may reflect a read error. V gene TRBV12-3 or TRBV12-4 combines with J gene TRBJ2-1; 7 bases fit TRBD2. This CDR3 is 13 amino acids long. The CDR3: CASSSRLAADEVF. The CDR3 DNA reads as TGTGCCAGCAGTTCCCGACTAGCCGCGGATGAGGTCTTC.

Of note for this clonotype: Its ends do not fully match the called genes, so a read error is possible. This sequence joins TRBV29-1 and TRBJ2-2; 10 bases are a match to TRBD1. This CDR3 region has 16 residues. Germline V gives CDR1 SQVTM, CDR2 ANQGSEA. The CDR3 loop reads CSVGGGGQGNPGELFF. The DNA for the CDR3 is TGCAGCGTTGGGGGTGGGGGACAGGGGAACCCCGGGGAGCTGTTTTTT.

Concerning this clonotype itself: The junction shows a germline mismatch at one end, possibly a read error. The chain links TRBV20-1 to TRBJ1-6; D is possibly TRBD1 (5 bases). This CDR3 comprises 15 residues. The V gene's germline CDR1 is DFQATT and CDR2 SNEGSKA (reference sequence). CDR3 residues: CSARDWQGWNSPLHF. The CDR3 DNA is TGCAGTGCTAGAGATTGGCAGGGATGGAATTCGCCCCTCCACTTT.

In this sample, this clonotype turned up many times. The rearrangement joins TRBV12-3 or TRBV12-4 to TRBJ2-1, with 7 bases identical to TRBD2. V lost 4 bases to trimming and J lost 3 bases; unmatched junction nucleotides: 3. This CDR3 has 14 amino acids. CDR3 sequence (DNA): TGTGCCAGCAGTTCGTCGGGGGGCTACAATGAGCAGTTCTTC. This gives the protein CASSSSGGYNEQFF.

The rearrangement uses TRBV10-3 and TRBJ2-3; the D is unclear. Per germline, CDR1 ENHRY and CDR2 SYGVKD. Trimming stripped 11 bases from V and 2 bases from J, with 8 bases between. CDR3 length: 11 amino acids. The chain's CDR3 is CAHRDTDTQYF. The CDR3 nucleotides read TGTGCCCACCGCGACACAGATACGCAGTATTTT.

The rearrangement joins TRBV12-3 or TRBV12-4 to TRBJ2-7; D might be TRBD1 or TRBD2, each matching 6 bases. CDR3 length: 14 amino acids. V was clipped by 3 bases and J by 0 bases, with 9 bases between them. CDR3 protein: CASSFGGHSYEQYF. CDR3 in DNA: TGTGCCAGCAGTTTTGGGGGGCACTCCTACGAGCAGTACTTC.

The rearrangement joins TRBV12-3 or TRBV12-4 to TRBJ2-7; unclear D gene. V gave up 7 bases and J gave up 3 bases, with 19 bases separating them. This CDR3 contains 15 residues. The DNA for the CDR3 is TGTGCCAGCACCACAATCCCCGGCCAAGACTACGAGCAGTACTTC. Translated: CASTTIPGQDYEQYF.

This chain uses TRBV12-3 or TRBV12-4 with TRBJ1-1; possibly TRBD1 for D (5 bases). Trimming left V 2 bases short and J 1 base short, with 11 bases between. CDR3 length: 15 amino acids. The chain's CDR3 is CASSLRGLGNTEAFF. The CDR3 DNA reads as TGTGCCAGCAGTTTAAGGGGCCTCGGGAACACTGAAGCTTTCTTT.

CDR3 coding DNA: TGTGCCAGCAGTGAAGACCGCGGGGGCCCGTACAATGAGCAGTTCTTC. It is translated as CASSEDRGGPYNEQFF. The gene calls are TRBV2 and TRBJ2-1, with a weak D call TRBD2 (7 bases). Per germline, CDR1 SNHLY and CDR2 FYNNEI. Trimming removed 1 base from V and 4 bases from J, with 14 bases in between. The CDR3 spans 16 residues.

This sequence joins TRBV7-6 and TRBJ2-3, with 7 bases identical to TRBD2. The CDR3 runs to 15 residues. The V gene's germline CDR1 is SGHVS and CDR2 FNYEAQ. V trimming: 0 bases; J trimming: 2 bases; junction bases outside the gene matches: 2. This chain's CDR3 is CASSLAAGDTDTQYF. As DNA, the CDR3 is TGTGCCAGCAGCTTAGCGGCGGGGGACACAGATACGCAGTATTTT.

The J gene is TRBJ2-2, the V gene TRBV15; no firm D call. CDR1 is LNHNV and CDR2 is YYDKDF in the germline V gene (reference sequence). V dropped 8 bases and J dropped 5 bases, with 18 bases sitting between them. The CDR3 has 15 amino acids. The CDR3 loop is CATGYGREVTGELFF. CDR3 DNA: TGTGCCACCGGATATGGAAGAGAAGTGACCGGGGAGCTGTTTTTT.

This clonotype was seen a few times. This sequence joins TRBV6-4 and TRBJ1-5; D not certain. The CDR3 is made up of 14 amino acids. V lost 3 bases and J 4 bases, leaving 10 bases between the germline ends. Germline V CDR1 and CDR2: MRHNA, SNTAGT. The CDR3 DNA reads TGTGCCAGCAGTGATTCGGCAGAGAATCAGCCCCAGCATTTT. Translating it yields CASSDSAENQPQHF.

This clonotype was counted only a few times. For the CDR3, the DNA is TGTGCCTGGATCGGGGGGACCGGCTATCGGGATACGCAGTATTTT. Its protein product is CAWIGGTGYRDTQYF. The rearrangement links TRBV30 to TRBJ2-3; TRBD2 matches 7 bases. CDR1 and CDR2 from the germline V gene are GTSNPN and SVGIG (reference sequence). The CDR3 extends over 15 amino acids. The V gene end was trimmed by 4 bases and the J gene end by 6 bases; junction bases not matched to a gene: 13.

V is TRBV3-1 and J is TRBJ2-2, with D tentatively TRBD2 (6 bases). Germline V gives CDR1 LGHDT, CDR2 YNNKEL (reference sequence). The CDR3 covers 17 residues. Between the trimmed V and J ends, which lost 6 bases and 0 bases, there was a span of 17 bases. The CDR3 reads CASSPSVGGTNTGELFF. The CDR3 DNA reads TGTGCCAGCAGTCCGTCAGTGGGCGGGACGAACACCGGGGAGCTGTTTTTT. Filled out from reference TRBV3-1 and TRBJ2-2, the complete variable domain reads DTAVSQTPKYLVTQMGNDKSIKCEQNLGHDTMYWYKQDSKKFLKIMFSYNNKELIINETVPNRFSPKSPDKAHLNLHINSLELGDSAVYFCASSPSVGGTNTGELFFGEGSRLTVL.

CDR3: CASSYSGLSTDTQYF. CDR3 in DNA: TGTGCCAGCAGTTACTCGGGCCTCAGCACAGATACGCAGTATTTT. The chain combines TRBV6-5 with TRBJ2-3; D is unresolved. The V gene lost 0 bases and the J gene lost 0 bases, with 7 bases spanning the gap. The CDR3 has 15 residues. The germline CDR1 and CDR2 sequences are MNHEY and SVGAGI.